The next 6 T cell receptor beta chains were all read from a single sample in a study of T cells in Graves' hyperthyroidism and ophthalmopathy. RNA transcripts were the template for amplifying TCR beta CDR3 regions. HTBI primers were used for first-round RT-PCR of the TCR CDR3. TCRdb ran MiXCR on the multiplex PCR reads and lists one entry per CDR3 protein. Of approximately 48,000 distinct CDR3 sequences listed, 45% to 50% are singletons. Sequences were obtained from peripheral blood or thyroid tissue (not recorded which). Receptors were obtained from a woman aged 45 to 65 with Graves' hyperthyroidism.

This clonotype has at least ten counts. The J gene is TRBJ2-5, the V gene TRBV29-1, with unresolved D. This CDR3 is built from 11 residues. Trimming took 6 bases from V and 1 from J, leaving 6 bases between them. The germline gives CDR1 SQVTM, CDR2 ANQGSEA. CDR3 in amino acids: CSVEFQETQYF. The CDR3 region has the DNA TGCAGCGTCGAATTCCAAGAGACCCAGTACTTC.

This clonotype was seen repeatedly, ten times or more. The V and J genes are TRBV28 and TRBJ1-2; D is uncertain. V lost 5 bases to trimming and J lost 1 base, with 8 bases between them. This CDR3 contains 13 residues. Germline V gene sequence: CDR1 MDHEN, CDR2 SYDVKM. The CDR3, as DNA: TGTGCCAGCAGTCCCGGGTTTAACTATGGCTACACCTTC. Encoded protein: CASSPGFNYGYTF.

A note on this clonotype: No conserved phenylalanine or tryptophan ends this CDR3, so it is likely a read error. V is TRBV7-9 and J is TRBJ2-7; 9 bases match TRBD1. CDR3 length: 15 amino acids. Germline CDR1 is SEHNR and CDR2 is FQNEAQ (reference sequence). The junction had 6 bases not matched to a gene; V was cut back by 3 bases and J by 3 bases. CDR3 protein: CASSFSLTGGYEQYL. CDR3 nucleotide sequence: TGTGCCAGCAGCTTTAGTCTGACAGGGGGCTACGAGCAGTACCTC.

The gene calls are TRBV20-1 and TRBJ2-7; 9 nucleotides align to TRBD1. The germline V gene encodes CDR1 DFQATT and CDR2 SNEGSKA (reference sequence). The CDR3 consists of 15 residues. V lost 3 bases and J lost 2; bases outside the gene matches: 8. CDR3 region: CSARGGDRVAYEQYF. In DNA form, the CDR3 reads TGCAGTGCTAGGGGGGGGGACAGGGTTGCCTACGAGCAGTACTTC.

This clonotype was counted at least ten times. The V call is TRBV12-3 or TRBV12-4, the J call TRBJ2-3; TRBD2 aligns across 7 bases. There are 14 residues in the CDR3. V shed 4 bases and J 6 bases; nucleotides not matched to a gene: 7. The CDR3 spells CASSYWAGEDTQYF. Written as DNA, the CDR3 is TGTGCCAGCAGTTATTGGGCGGGAGAGGATACGCAGTATTTT.

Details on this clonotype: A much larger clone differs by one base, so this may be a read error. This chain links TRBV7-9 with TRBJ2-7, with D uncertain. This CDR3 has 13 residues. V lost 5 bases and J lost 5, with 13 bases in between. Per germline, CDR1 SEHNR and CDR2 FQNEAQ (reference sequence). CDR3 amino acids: CASSPPRGNEQYF. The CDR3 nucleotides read TGTGCCAGCAGCCCCCCCAGAGGTAACGAGCAGTACTTC.